One sample yielded the 24 T cell receptor beta chains listed below, sequenced in a study of OX40 agonist ivuxolimab in advanced cancers. Libraries were built with the immunoSEQ multiplex PCR assay. TCRdb's version of the immuneACCESS table is confined to in-frame rearrangements and falls short of the full clone set. An unresolved V gene accounts for under half of the shortfall where checked; the remainder is of unknown origin. The sample table records tens of thousands of clones; 80% to 90% of these occur just once. 9.5% to 12% of the sample goes to the ten largest clones. The input for sequencing was CD4+ or CD8+ T cells sorted from blood, taken in a trial of the OX40 agonist ivuxolimab. These receptors were collected from an adult with an advanced solid tumor such as melanoma, head and neck, liver or kidney cancer.

V is TRBV28 and J is TRBJ1-2, with D hard to call. With 1 base removed from V and 4 bases from J, the gap between germline ends came to 4 bases. Germline V gene data show CDR1 as MDHEN and CDR2 as SYDVKM. The CDR3 sequence is 12 residues long. CDR3 sequence: CASSLLSYGYTF. Here the CDR3 DNA reads TGTGCCAGCAGTTTATTGTCCTATGGCTACACCTTC.

Worth noting for this clone: Germline and junction disagree at one end, which may indicate a read error. The rearrangement links TRBV7-9 to TRBJ2-2; TRBD1 or TRBD2 may be the D gene (5 bases each). CDR3 length: 16 residues. Germline V gene sequence: CDR1 SEHNR, CDR2 FQNEAQ (reference sequence). The CDR3 loop is CASSSTRDSNTGKLFF. In DNA, the CDR3 is TGTGCCAGCAGCTCGACAAGAGACAGTAACACCGGGAAGCTGTTTTTT. Together with reference TRBV7-9 and TRBJ2-2, the CDR3 gives the full variable domain: DTGVSQNPRHKITKRGQNVTFRCDPISEHNRLYWYRQTLGQGPEFLTYFQNEAQLEKSRLLSDRFSAERPKGSFSTLEIQRTEQGDSAMYLCASSSTRDSNTGKLFFGEGSRLTVL.

The chain employs TRBV6-6 and TRBJ2-7, with D perhaps assigned TRBD1 or TRBD2 (5 bases each). The germline gives CDR1 MNHNY, CDR2 SVGAGI (reference sequence). Deletions cut 2 bases from V and 3 bases from J, with 8 bases between. The CDR3 is 13 amino acids. Here the CDR3 DNA reads TGTGCCAGCAGTTACGAGAGGGGCTACGAGCAGTACTTC. Protein sequence: CASSYERGYEQYF.

The gene calls are TRBV19 and TRBJ1-1; no definite D call. Germline V gives CDR1 LNHDA, CDR2 SQIVND (reference sequence). V gave up 6 bases and J gave up 1 base, with 9 bases separating them. This CDR3 is built from 13 residues. The CDR3 bases are TGTGCCAGTAGCCGCAACAGGAACACTGAAGCTTTCTTT. This codes for CASSRNRNTEAFF. Looking up the rest from reference TRBV19 and TRBJ1-1 gives the full variable domain: DGGITQSPKYLFRKEGQNVTLSCEQNLNHDAMYWYRQDPGQGLRLIYYSQIVNDFQKGDIAEGYSVSREKKESFPLTVTSAQKNPTAFYLCASSRNRNTEAFFGQGTRLTVV.

The chain combines TRBV9 with TRBJ1-1, with no clear D. Trimming left V 6 bases short and J 7 bases short, with 16 bases between. The CDR3 runs to 13 residues. In germline, CDR1 is SGDLS, CDR2 YYNGEE. The CDR3 is CASTLVADGEAFF. CDR3 bases: TGTGCCAGCACCCTGGTGGCCGACGGTGAAGCTTTCTTT.

In its sample, this clone was seen once. The rearrangement links TRBV7-6 to TRBJ2-1; D is possibly TRBD2 (7 bases). V was cut by 2 bases and J by 5 bases, with 22 bases left in between. Germline V gene sequence: CDR1 SGHVS, CDR2 FNYEAQ. This CDR3 is 18 amino acids long. As DNA, the CDR3 is TGTGCCAGCAGCTTATCGCCGAGGGTGGGGGGGCAAAACAATGAGCAGTTCTTC. Its translation is CASSLSPRVGGQNNEQFF.

The rearrangement links TRBV4-2 to TRBJ1-2, with D unresolved. The V gene lost 5 bases and the J gene lost 8 bases, with 15 bases spanning the gap. The CDR3 loop spans 13 amino acids. Looked up from germline, CDR1 is LGHNA and CDR2 is YNFKEQ. CDR3 residues: CASSLVGRGGYTF. CDR3 sequence (DNA): TGTGCCAGCAGCTTGGTGGGTCGAGGGGGCTACACCTTC.

The chain is built from TRBV5-6 and TRBJ1-1; D uncertain. Germline-derived CDR1 and CDR2 are SGHDT and YYEEEE. Trimming left V 0 bases short and J 5 bases short, with 11 bases between. The CDR3 runs 14 residues. CDR3 in DNA: TGTGCCAGCAGCTTGGTACAAAGGGCGACTGAAGCTTTCTTT. This encodes CASSLVQRATEAFF. Using reference TRBV5-6 and TRBJ1-1 for the parts outside the CDR3, the full variable domain is DAGVTQSPTHLIKTRGQQVTLRCSPKSGHDTVSWYQQALGQGPQFIFQYYEEEERQRGNFPDRFSGHQFPNYSSELNVNALLLGDSALYLCASSLVQRATEAFFGQGTRLTVV.

The chain recombines TRBV7-2 with TRBJ1-2; the match to TRBD1 covers 7 bases. V trimming: 3 bases; J trimming: 7 bases; junction bases outside the gene matches: 8. Germline lookup yields CDR1 SGHTA and CDR2 FQGNSA. There are 14 residues in the CDR3. The chain's CDR3 is CASSFGQASAGYTF. CDR3 bases: TGTGCCAGCAGCTTCGGACAGGCCTCGGCTGGCTACACCTTC.

The rearrangement links TRBV20-1 to TRBJ1-6, with D possibly TRBD1 on 6 matching bases. V was cut by 6 bases and J by 9 bases, with 9 bases left in between. This CDR3 comprises 11 residues. Per the germline V gene, CDR1 is DFQATT and CDR2 is SNEGSKA (reference sequence). CDR3 in DNA: TGCAGTGCGGGGGGCATTTCACCCCTCCACTTT. Translation gives CSAGGISPLHF.

The gene calls are TRBV19 and TRBJ1-1, with TRBD1 identical over 8 bases. Germline assignment: CDR1 LNHDA and CDR2 SQIVND (reference sequence). CDR3 length: 17 amino acids. V trimming: 5 bases; J trimming: 1 base; junction bases outside the gene matches: 12. CDR3 DNA: TGTGCCAGTAGTGCGTTATTACCGGGGACAGGGAACACTGAAGCTTTCTTT. This translates into CASSALLPGTGNTEAFF. Full variable domain (remainder filled in from reference TRBV19 and TRBJ1-1): DGGITQSPKYLFRKEGQNVTLSCEQNLNHDAMYWYRQDPGQGLRLIYYSQIVNDFQKGDIAEGYSVSREKKESFPLTVTSAQKNPTAFYLCASSALLPGTGNTEAFFGQGTRLTVV.

The CDR3 sequence is CASSGTYANARNTEAFF. CDR3 DNA: TGTGCCAGCAGTGGGACCTATGCAAATGCCCGGAACACTGAAGCTTTCTTT. The chain joins TRBV28 to TRBJ1-1; weak D call: TRBD1 (5 bases). In germline, CDR1 is MDHEN, CDR2 SYDVKM. CDR3 length equals 17 residues. V lost 5 bases, J lost 1 base, and 20 bases lay in between.

The chain has TRBV2 and TRBJ1-6, with a possible D match to TRBD1 (5 bases). The CDR3 is made up of 17 amino acids. V dropped 4 bases and J dropped 7 bases, with 20 bases sitting between them. Germline CDR1 is SNHLY and CDR2 is FYNNEI. CDR3 DNA sequence: TGTGCCAGCAGTGGTAGTTTGAGGGGTTTTACAAATTCACCCCTCCACTTT. Its translation is CASSGSLRGFTNSPLHF.

The chain employs TRBV27 and TRBJ2-2, with TRBD2 as a possible D gene (5 bases). The germline CDR1 and CDR2 sequences are MNHEY and SMNVEV (reference sequence). The CDR3 sequence is 18 residues long. The germline V and J ends were trimmed by 0 bases and 7 bases, with 21 bases remaining between them. The CDR3 region has the DNA TGTGCCAGCAGTTTATCAGGGAGAGGAGGACTCCCCGGCGGGGAGCTGTTTTTT. Its protein is CASSLSGRGGLPGGELFF.

This chain joins TRBV5-1 and TRBJ2-7, with D perhaps matching TRBD1 or TRBD2 (6 bases each). The length of the CDR3 is 14 residues. Trimming removed 4 bases at V and 1 base at J, with 12 bases between. Germline loops: CDR1 SGHRS, CDR2 YFSETQ. The chain's CDR3 is CASSPRGGSYEQYF. Written as DNA, the CDR3 is TGCGCCAGCAGCCCCCGAGGGGGGTCCTACGAGCAGTACTTC.

The chain combines TRBV4-2 with TRBJ1-4; no firm D call. Germline V CDR1 and CDR2: LGHNA, YNFKEQ. Trimming stripped 1 base from V and 6 bases from J, with 9 bases between. The CDR3 has 14 amino acids. CDR3 region: CASSQVSPYEKLFF. DNA for the CDR3: TGTGCCAGCAGCCAAGTATCCCCCTATGAAAAACTGTTTTTT.

The chain is built from TRBV21-1 and TRBJ2-1. TRBV21-1 is a pseudogene. CDR3 length equals 15 residues. This CDR3 is CASSNEGEPNNEQFF. CDR3 coding DNA: TGTGCCAGCAGCAATGAAGGGGAGCCTAACAATGAGCAGTTCTTC.

V gene TRBV14 combines with J gene TRBJ2-5; TRBD1 agrees at 7 bases. The CDR3 loop spans 15 amino acids. CDR1 is SGHDN and CDR2 is FVKESK in the germline V gene. The junction had 8 bases not matched to a gene; V was cut back by 3 bases and J by 4 bases. CDR3 in amino acids: CASSQVLRDRETQYF. The CDR3 DNA sequence: TGTGCCAGCAGCCAGGTGCTCCGGGACAGAGAGACCCAGTACTTC.

The chain couples TRBV5-1 to TRBJ2-1; D perhaps matches TRBD1 (6 bases). Germline V gene sequence: CDR1 SGHRS, CDR2 YFSETQ. CDR3 length equals 15 residues. V was cut by 4 bases and J by 9 bases, with 20 bases left in between. Here the CDR3 DNA reads TGCGCCAGCAGCCTCAGGGGTGAGGTGTTCCGTGAGCAGTTCTTC. Amino acid sequence: CASSLRGEVFREQFF.

The chain carries TRBV18 and TRBJ2-5, with a possible D match to TRBD1 (5 bases). There are 13 residues in the CDR3. Germline V gives CDR1 KGHSH, CDR2 LQKENI. V dropped 2 bases and J dropped 9 bases, with 13 bases sitting between them. The CDR3 protein is CASSPGAEIAQYF. The CDR3, as DNA: TGTGCCAGCTCACCAGGGGCGGAGATAGCCCAGTACTTC.

In nucleotides, the CDR3 is TGTGCCAAGACTAGCGGGCAAAACCAAGAGACCCAGTACTTC. Protein: CAKTSGQNQETQYF. The J gene is TRBJ2-5, the V gene TRBV2; 10 bases are a match to TRBD2. Germline values: CDR1 SNHLY, CDR2 FYNNEI. The CDR3 spans 14 residues. V dropped 10 bases and J dropped 0; count of bases not matched to a gene: 5.

The rearrangement uses TRBV6-1 and TRBJ2-5, with D perhaps matching TRBD1 (5 bases). Looked up from germline, CDR1 is MNHNS and CDR2 is SASEGT. The length of the CDR3 is 13 residues. V shed 7 bases and J shed 7 bases, with 16 bases lying between them. The CDR3 nucleotides are TGTGCCAGCACGCGGCAGGGCATGGGGACCCAGTACTTC. Its translation is CASTRQGMGTQYF.

V and J are TRBV4-2 and TRBJ1-2; D gene uncertain. With 0 bases removed from V and 5 bases from J, the gap between germline ends came to 13 bases. The CDR3 length is 15 residues. The germline V gene has CDR1 LGHNA and CDR2 YNFKEQ. CDR3 amino acids: CASSQEVQPQYGYTF. CDR3 nucleotide sequence: TGTGCCAGCAGCCAAGAGGTACAGCCCCAATATGGCTACACCTTC.

The V call is TRBV27, the J call TRBJ1-1; TRBD1 agrees at 8 bases. CDR3 length: 14 amino acids. V shed 7 bases and J 6 bases; nucleotides not matched to a gene: 10. Germline lookup yields CDR1 MNHEY and CDR2 SMNVEV (reference sequence). DNA for the CDR3: TGTGCCAGCACCCCGGGCAGGGGGCGGCCTGAAGCTTTCTTT. It codes for CASTPGRGRPEAFF.